This TCR beta chain was recorded in a study of T cells in women clearing cervical HPV infection. V shed 3 bases and J 1 base; nucleotides not matched to a gene: 2. CDR3 size: 15 residues. The germline gives CDR1 SGHKS, CDR2 YYEKEE (reference sequence). Measured with immunoSEQ multiplex PCR; TCRdb has only the in-frame clones, and not every one. The sample includes some 20,000 clones. For this clone: The DNA ends 3 residues before the CDR3 does, and the rest of the CDR3 is filled in from the germline J gene.

This sequence was found in a woman between 18 and 70 years old with a cervical HPV16 infection that either progressed to CIN3+ or cleared (not recorded which). Sequencing was carried out using blood buffy coat. The V call is TRBV5-5, the J call TRBJ2-5; 11 bases agree with TRBD2. Partial CDR3 DNA: TGTGCCAGCAGCTCACTAGCGGGGGCCCAAGAGACC. Translating gives CASSSLAGAQET. The CDR3 reads in full as CASSSLAGAQETQYF.